This T cell receptor (beta chain) was captured by sequencing in a study of blood T cell repertoires in COVID-19. Study-wide background: Donors in the United States, Italy and Spain gave samples during acute or convalescent COVID-19. In each case, the material was cDNA or gDNA derived from T cells, B-cell-depleted T cells, or PBMCs.

The V and J ends lost 2 bases and 6 bases respectively, with 13 bases between them. The CDR3 runs 14 residues. Looked up from germline, CDR1 is ENHRY and CDR2 is SYGVKD. In the source study's methods: Cell counts per sample came from amplifying reference gene primers. Sequenced by immunoSEQ multiplex PCR; TCRdb stores in-frame clones only, minus some. That table is the source of V, J and clone size, and D and trimming were worked out from the DNA. The data hold about 230,000 clones, with around 80% observed a single time. The origin of this receptor is a man in his forties who had recovered from COVID-19. Sequencing was done on a sample of peripheral blood. V is TRBV10-3 and J is TRBJ1-1, with unresolved D. The CDR3 DNA reads TGTGCCATCAGTGAGGTTCGACTCACATCTGAAGCTTTCTTT. This codes for CAISEVRLTSEAFF.